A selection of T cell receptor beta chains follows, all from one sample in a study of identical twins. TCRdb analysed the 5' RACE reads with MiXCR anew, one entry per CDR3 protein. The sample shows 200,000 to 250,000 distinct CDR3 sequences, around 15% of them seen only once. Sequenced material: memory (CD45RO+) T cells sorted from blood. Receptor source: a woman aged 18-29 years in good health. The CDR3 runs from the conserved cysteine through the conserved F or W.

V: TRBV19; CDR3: CASSGGAGTDTQYF
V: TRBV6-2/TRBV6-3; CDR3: CASSPSRDTGELFF
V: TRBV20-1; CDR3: CSARPGRVIFSGANVLTF
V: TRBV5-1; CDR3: CASSLGWGAGMNEQFF
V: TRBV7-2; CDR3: CASRDMKEEQFF
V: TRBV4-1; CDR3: CASSQEYRDYGYTF
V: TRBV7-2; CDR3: CASSFRVDNEQFF
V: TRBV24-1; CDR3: CATSDSRVRKDTDTQYF
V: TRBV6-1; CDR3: CASSRIGGSSGNTIYF
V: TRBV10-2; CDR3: CASSFNRDRVYEQYF
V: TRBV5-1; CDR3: CASSLEGTGSYEQYF
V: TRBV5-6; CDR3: CASSPGGPLTDTQYF
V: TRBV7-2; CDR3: CASSPGTADNTGELFF
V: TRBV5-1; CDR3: CASSLESGSLTFF
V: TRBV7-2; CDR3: CASSFWGGVTNYGYTF
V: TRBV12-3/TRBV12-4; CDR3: CASRRLAGGLRNEQFF
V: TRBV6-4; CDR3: CASSGDRGSSGELFF
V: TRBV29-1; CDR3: CSVGEGDQPQHF
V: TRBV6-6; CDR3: CASRRDGHYTF
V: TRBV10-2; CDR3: CASSPGTATYEQYF
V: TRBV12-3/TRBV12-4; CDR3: CASSHRTSGSYEQFF
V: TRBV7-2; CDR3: CASTTDRASTEAFF
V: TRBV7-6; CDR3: CASSLTGSFTDTQYF
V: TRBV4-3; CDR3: CASSQDMREGRTDTQYF
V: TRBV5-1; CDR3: CASSLGSAGATSSYEQYF
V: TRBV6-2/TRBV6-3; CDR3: CASSRLAVSYNEQFF
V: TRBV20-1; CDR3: CSASTFLGYEQFF